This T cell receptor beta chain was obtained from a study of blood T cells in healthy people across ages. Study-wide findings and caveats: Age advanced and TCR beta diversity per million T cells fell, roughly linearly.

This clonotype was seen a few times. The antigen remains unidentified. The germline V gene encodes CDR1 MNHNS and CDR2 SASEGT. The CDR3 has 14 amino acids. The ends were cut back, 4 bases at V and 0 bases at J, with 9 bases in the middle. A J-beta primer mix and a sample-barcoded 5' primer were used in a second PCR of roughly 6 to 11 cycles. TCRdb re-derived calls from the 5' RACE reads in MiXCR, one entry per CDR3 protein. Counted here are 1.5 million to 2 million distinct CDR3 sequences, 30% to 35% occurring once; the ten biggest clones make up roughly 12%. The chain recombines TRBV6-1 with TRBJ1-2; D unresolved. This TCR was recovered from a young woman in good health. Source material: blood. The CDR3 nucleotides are TGTGCCAGCAGTGCCTACAGTACTAACTATGGCTACACCTTC. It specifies CASSAYSTNYGYTF.